These 9 T cell receptor beta chains were sequenced from one sample in a study of blood T cell repertoires in COVID-19. Sequencing used immunoSEQ multiplex PCR; TCRdb keeps in-frame clones, though not all of them. The sample has more than 350,000 clones, over 75% seen once. Sequenced input: PBMCs or T cells enriched from blood (not recorded which). The receptors shown here come from a young man who had recovered from COVID-19.

V usage is TRBV29-1 and J usage is TRBJ1-1; D not resolved. There are 12 residues in the CDR3. The V gene's germline CDR1 is SQVTM and CDR2 ANQGSEA. V lost 4 bases, J lost 1 base, and 7 bases lay in between. The CDR3 DNA follows: TGCAGCGTTGGTTTTAAGAACACTGAAGCTTTCTTT. It is translated as CSVGFKNTEAFF.

Here the CDR3 reads CASSVDDGGSGNTIYF. In nucleotides, the CDR3 is TGTGCCAGCAGCGTAGACGACGGGGGCTCTGGAAACACCATATATTTT. The V call is TRBV9, the J call TRBJ1-3; D might be TRBD1 (5 bases). Per germline, CDR1 SGDLS and CDR2 YYNGEE. Deletions cut 0 bases from V and 0 bases from J, with 10 bases between. There are 16 residues in the CDR3.

This clone was counted between two and nine times. The chain combines TRBV30 with TRBJ1-4, with unresolved D. This CDR3 has 13 residues. V lost 4 bases and J lost 8, with 14 bases in between. The germline CDR1 and CDR2 sequences are GTSNPN and SVGIG (reference sequence). CDR3 nucleotides: TGTGCCTGGAATTTCGGCCTCGGGGAAAAACTGTTTTTT. It yields the protein CAWNFGLGEKLFF. Looking up the rest from reference TRBV30 and TRBJ1-4 gives the full variable domain: SQTIHQWPATLVQPVGSPLSLECTVEGTSNPNLYWYRQAAGRGLQLLFYSVGIGQISSEVPQNLSASRPQDRQFILSSKKLLLSDSGFYLCAWNFGLGEKLFFGSGTQLSVL.

This chain uses TRBV27 with TRBJ2-1; 11 nucleotides line up with TRBD2. The CDR3 contains 16 residues. Germline CDR1 reads MNHEY; CDR2 reads SMNVEV (reference sequence). V shed 6 bases, J shed 4 bases, and the junction held 8 bases outside the gene matches. CDR3 in amino acids: CASRRALAGGYNEQFF. The CDR3 DNA sequence: TGTGCCAGCAGAAGGGCGCTAGCGGGAGGTTACAATGAGCAGTTCTTC.

The CDR3 region is CASSIVPGTGPSGANVLTF. CDR3 DNA: TGTGCCAGTAGTATAGTACCCGGGACAGGGCCCTCTGGGGCCAACGTCCTGACTTTC. The V gene is TRBV19, the J gene TRBJ2-6; the match to TRBD1 covers 9 bases. Trimming took 1 base from V and 0 from J; bases not matched to a gene: 7. There are 19 residues in the CDR3. In germline, CDR1 is LNHDA, CDR2 SQIVND (reference sequence).

This chain uses TRBV27 with TRBJ1-1, with 7 bases aligning to TRBD1. Germline V gene data show CDR1 as MNHEY and CDR2 as SMNVEV (reference sequence). The CDR3 totals 13 residues. V lost 8 bases and J lost 1; bases outside the gene matches: 4. CDR3 region: CASWDSPNTEAFF. CDR3 nucleotides: TGTGCCAGCTGGGACAGCCCGAACACTGAAGCTTTCTTT.

The chain joins TRBV27 to TRBJ1-3; D remains unclear. Germline CDR1 reads MNHEY; CDR2 reads SMNVEV (reference sequence). The CDR3 is made up of 14 amino acids. The ends were cut back, 6 bases at V and 3 bases at J, with 12 bases in the middle. CDR3 sequence reads: CASRGGRSGNTIYF. The CDR3 region has the DNA TGTGCCAGCAGGGGCGGGAGGAGTGGAAACACCATATATTTT.

The J gene is TRBJ1-1, the V gene TRBV4-2; D might be TRBD1 (6 bases). Germline V gives CDR1 LGHNA, CDR2 YNFKEQ. V dropped 3 bases and J dropped 4 bases, with 15 bases sitting between them. This CDR3 contains 15 residues. CDR3 protein: CASSQEGQRITEAFF. In DNA, the CDR3 is TGTGCCAGCAGCCAGGAAGGACAGAGGATCACTGAAGCTTTCTTT.

The chain links TRBV19 to TRBJ2-3, with a weak D call TRBD2 (5 bases). With 3 bases removed from V and 8 bases from J, the gap between germline ends came to 12 bases. Germline V CDR1 and CDR2: LNHDA, SQIVND (reference sequence). The CDR3 consists of 13 residues. CDR3 in amino acids: CASSIRERGTQYF. The CDR3 bases are TGTGCCAGTAGTATTAGGGAGCGTGGTACGCAGTATTTT.